One sample yielded the 17 T cell receptor beta chains listed below, sequenced in a study of blood T cells in healthy people across ages. The use of a sample-barcoded 5' primer and a J-beta primer mix characterized a second PCR of roughly 6 to 12 cycles. TCRdb independently ran MiXCR on the 5' RACE reads; one entry per CDR3 protein. The sample has more than 1.4 million distinct CDR3 sequences, roughly 40% seen once. The specimen sequenced was blood. The receptor set was obtained from a woman aged 18-29 years in good health.

As DNA, the CDR3 is TGCGCCAGCAGCCAAGAGAAAGGGGGCACTGAAGCTTTCTTT. This codes for CASSQEKGGTEAFF. V gene TRBV4-1 combines with J gene TRBJ1-1, with a tentative D call TRBD1 (6 bases). V was cut by 0 bases and J by 4 bases, with 9 bases left in between. The CDR3 is made up of 14 amino acids. Looked up from germline, CDR1 is MGHRA and CDR2 is YSYEKL.

In its sample, this clonotype was seen once. At one of its ends the junction is not consistent with the germline gene, which may arise from a read error. The gene calls are TRBV7-8 and TRBJ1-2, with TRBD1 identical over 10 bases. The germline gives CDR1 SGHVS, CDR2 FQNEAQ. This CDR3 has 16 amino acids. The CDR3 DNA reads as TGTGCCAGCAGGTCAACCGGGACAGGGGCGGACTATGGCCACACCTTC. It codes for CASRSTGTGADYGHTF.

This clonotype has only a few counts. The rearrangement links TRBV7-2 to TRBJ1-4, with no clear D. Between the trimmed V and J ends, which lost 3 bases and 6 bases, there was a span of 5 bases. The CDR3 has 12 amino acids. Per the germline V gene, CDR1 is SGHTA and CDR2 is FQGNSA. Here the CDR3 reads CASSFLDEKLFF. CDR3 nucleotide sequence: TGTGCCAGCAGCTTCTTGGATGAAAAACTGTTTTTT.

The rearrangement links TRBV5-1 to TRBJ1-2, with a weak D call TRBD1 (5 bases). The CDR3 length is 14 residues. Germline values: CDR1 SGHRS, CDR2 YFSETQ. Deletions cut 4 bases from V and 4 bases from J, with 14 bases between. The CDR3 loop reads CASSPPTESYGYTF. CDR3 nucleotide sequence: TGCGCCAGCAGCCCACCGACAGAAAGCTATGGCTACACCTTC.

This rearrangement joins TRBV5-1 to TRBJ2-5; the D is unclear. This CDR3 has 15 residues. CDR1 SGHRS and CDR2 YFSETQ come from the germline V gene. Trimming took 0 bases from V and 5 from J, leaving 14 bases between them. The CDR3 DNA sequence: TGCGCCAGCAGCTTGGTGGGTTCGCCGGAGGAGACCCAGTACTTC. It translates to CASSLVGSPEETQYF.

The chain couples TRBV14 to TRBJ1-2; D might be TRBD1 (5 bases). Per the germline V gene, CDR1 is SGHDN and CDR2 is FVKESK. The CDR3 extends over 16 amino acids. Deletions cut 2 bases from V and 5 bases from J, with 18 bases between. CDR3 in DNA: TGTGCCAGCAGCCAATCAGCCCAGGGAAAAGTTTATGGCTACACCTTC. The encoded protein is CASSQSAQGKVYGYTF.

The V call is TRBV6-6, the J call TRBJ2-5; no firm D call. This CDR3 has 14 amino acids. V was trimmed by 3 bases and J by 2 bases, leaving 10 bases between them. The germline V gene has CDR1 MNHNY and CDR2 SVGAGI (reference sequence). CDR3 residues: CASSYSNYQETQYF. CDR3 bases: TGTGCCAGCAGTTATTCCAACTATCAAGAGACCCAGTACTTC.

The rearrangement uses TRBV2 and TRBJ2-1; no definite D call. The CDR3 is 12 residues long. Deletions cut 3 bases from V and 8 bases from J, with 8 bases between. Germline assignment: CDR1 SNHLY and CDR2 FYNNEI. CDR3 region: CASSEMGYEQFF. The CDR3, as DNA: TGTGCCAGCAGTGAGATGGGATATGAGCAGTTCTTC.

This clonotype was counted a single time. The V gene is TRBV2, the J gene TRBJ2-7, with a possible D match to TRBD2 (6 bases). V lost 0 bases to trimming and J lost 7 bases, with 13 bases between them. Germline V gene sequence: CDR1 SNHLY, CDR2 FYNNEI. There are 14 residues in the CDR3. The CDR3 reads CASSEAMQGGEQYF. For the CDR3, the DNA is TGTGCCAGCAGTGAAGCAATGCAGGGAGGTGAGCAGTACTTC. Full variable domain (rest looked up from reference TRBV2 and TRBJ2-7): EPEVTQTPSHQVTQMGQEVILRCVPISNHLYFYWYRQILGQKVEFLVSFYNNEISEKSEIFDDQFSVERPDGSNFTLKIRSTKLEDSAMYFCASSEAMQGGEQYFGPGTRLTVT.

This clonotype was seen more than once but under ten times. V gene TRBV2 combines with J gene TRBJ1-6, with D uncertain. Germline assignment: CDR1 SNHLY and CDR2 FYNNEI. The V gene lost 5 bases and the J gene lost 4 bases, with 12 bases spanning the gap. This CDR3 region has 15 residues. DNA for the CDR3: TGTGCCAGCAGTCAAACGGACCCTTATAATTCACCCCTCCACTTT. Its translation is CASSQTDPYNSPLHF.

This clonotype was observed a single time. The chain links TRBV28 to TRBJ2-1; tentatively, D is TRBD1 (5 bases). V shed 2 bases and J shed 12 bases, with 17 bases lying between them. The germline V gene encodes CDR1 MDHEN and CDR2 SYDVKM. The CDR3 runs 14 residues. The CDR3 reads CASSLAGRHQGQFF. In DNA form, the CDR3 reads TGTGCCAGCAGTTTAGCAGGCCGACACCAGGGGCAGTTCTTC.

The V call is TRBV12-3 or TRBV12-4, the J call TRBJ1-2; unclear D gene. Trimming removed 4 bases at V and 8 bases at J, with 11 bases between. CDR3 length: 12 amino acids. This CDR3 is CASSSRIGGYTF. The CDR3 nucleotides are TGTGCCAGCAGTTCTCGCATAGGCGGCTACACCTTC.

This chain uses TRBV12-3 or TRBV12-4 with TRBJ1-2, with D uncertain. The CDR3 covers 14 residues. Trimming cost V 3 bases and J 9 bases, with 17 bases left between them. The CDR3 region has the DNA TGTGCCAGCAGTTTCCTGGGTCCGGAGAATAGCTACACCTTC. This translates into CASSFLGPENSYTF.

The chain carries TRBV10-3 and TRBJ2-6; no clear D. CDR1 is ENHRY and CDR2 is SYGVKD in the germline V gene. V dropped 5 bases and J dropped 1 base, with 6 bases sitting between them. This CDR3 has 14 amino acids. CDR3 nucleotide sequence: TGTGCCATCAGTCCGGAATCTGGGGCCAACGTCCTGACTTTC. Its translation: CAISPESGANVLTF.

The chain uses TRBV7-8 and TRBJ2-6; TRBD2 is a possible D gene (5 bases). The CDR3 is 17 residues long. V gave up 1 base and J gave up 7 bases, with 17 bases separating them. Looked up from germline, CDR1 is SGHVS and CDR2 is FQNEAQ. The CDR3, as DNA: TGTGCCAGCAGCTTAGGTGGACTCCGGTCCGGAGCCAACGTCCTGACTTTC. Translating it yields CASSLGGLRSGANVLTF.

The genes are TRBV2 and TRBJ2-1; TRBD2 aligns across 8 bases. CDR3 size: 14 residues. Unmatched junction bases numbered 11, after V lost 6 bases and J lost 10 bases. In germline, CDR1 is SNHLY, CDR2 FYNNEI. This chain's CDR3 is CASSQHGTSSEQFF. The CDR3 DNA sequence: TGTGCCAGCAGCCAGCACGGGACTAGTTCAGAGCAGTTCTTC.

The chain employs TRBV13 and TRBJ2-2; D unclear. The CDR3 totals 14 residues. Germline assignment: CDR1 PRHDT and CDR2 FYEKMQ (reference sequence). V lost 2 bases to trimming and J lost 6 bases, with 10 bases between them. CDR3 nucleotides: TGTGCCAGCAGCTTAATGCGCCGCGCCGGGGAGCTGTTTTTT. Its protein is CASSLMRRAGELFF.